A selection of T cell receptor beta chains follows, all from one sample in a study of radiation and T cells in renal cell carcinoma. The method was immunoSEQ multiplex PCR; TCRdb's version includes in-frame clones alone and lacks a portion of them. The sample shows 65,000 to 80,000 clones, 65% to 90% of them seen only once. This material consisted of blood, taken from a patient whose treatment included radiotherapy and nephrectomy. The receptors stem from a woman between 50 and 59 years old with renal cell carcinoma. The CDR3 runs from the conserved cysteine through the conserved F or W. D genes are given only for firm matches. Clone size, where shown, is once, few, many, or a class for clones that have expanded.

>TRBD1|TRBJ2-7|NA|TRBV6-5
TGTGCCAGCACTAAATCCGGGACAGTCTCCTACGAGCAGTACTTC
CASTKSGTVSYEQYF
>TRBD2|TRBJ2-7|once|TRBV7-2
TGTGCCAGCAGCTTAGACCATTTAGCGGGGGGGCCGGTAGCCTACGAGCAGTACTTC
CASSLDHLAGGPVAYEQYF
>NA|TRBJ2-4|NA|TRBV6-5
TGTGCCAGCAGTCCCCCGAACAAAAACATTCAGTACTTC
CASSPPNKNIQYF
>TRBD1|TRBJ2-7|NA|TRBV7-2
TGTGCCAGCAGCTTAGTCGGTGGACAGGCCGCTTCCTACGAGCAGTACTTC
CASSLVGGQAASYEQYF
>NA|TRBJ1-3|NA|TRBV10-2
TGCGCCAGCAGTGAGTCCGCCACGCCTGGAAACACCATATATTTT
CASSESATPGNTIYF
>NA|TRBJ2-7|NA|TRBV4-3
TGCGCCAGCAGCCAAGATCTTGAATACGAGCAGTACTTC
CASSQDLEYEQYF
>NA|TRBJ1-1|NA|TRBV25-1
TGTGCCAGCAGTGAACTCGGCAGCATGAACACTGAAGCTTTCTTT
CASSELGSMNTEAFF
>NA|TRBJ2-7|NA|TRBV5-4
TGTGCCAGCAGCTTAGACGCCTACGAGCAGTACTTC
CASSLDAYEQYF
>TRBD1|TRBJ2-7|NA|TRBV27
TGTGCCAGCAAGGGACAGTACTACGAGCAGTACTTC
CASKGQYYEQYF
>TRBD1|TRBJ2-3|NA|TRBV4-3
TGCGCCAGCAGCCAACGACAGGGAACAGATACGCAGTATTTT
CASSQRQGTDTQYF
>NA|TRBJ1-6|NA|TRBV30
TGTGCCTGGAGTGTAAAAAACTATAATTCACCCCTCCACTTT
CAWSVKNYNSPLHF
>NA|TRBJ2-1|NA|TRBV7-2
TGTGCCAGCAGCTTAGGTCTGAGAGATGAGCAGTTCTTC
CASSLGLRDEQFF
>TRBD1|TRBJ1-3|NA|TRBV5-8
TGTGCCAGCAGCTTGGCCCAGGGGGGAAGATCTGGAAACACCATATATTTT
CASSLAQGGRSGNTIYF
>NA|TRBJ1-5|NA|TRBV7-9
TGTGCCAGCAGCTTTGGGGGTGGGGGCAATCAGCCCCAGCATTTT
CASSFGGGGNQPQHF
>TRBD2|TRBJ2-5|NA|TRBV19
TGTGCCACCTCCTTAAGCCCTAGCGGGGCCCAAGAGACCCAGTACTTC
CATSLSPSGAQETQYF
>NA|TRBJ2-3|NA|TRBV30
TGTGCCTGGATGGTCAGGTCCACAGATACGCAGTATTTT
CAWMVRSTDTQYF
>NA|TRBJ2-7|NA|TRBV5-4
TGTGCCAGCAGCTTGGGAGACTACGAGCAGTACTTC
CASSLGDYEQYF
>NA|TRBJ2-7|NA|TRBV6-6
TGTGCCAGCAGTTACTCCAGGGAGGTCTACGAGCAGTACTTC
CASSYSREVYEQYF
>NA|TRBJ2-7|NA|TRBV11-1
TGTGCCAGCAGTCTGGCCAATTACGAGCAGTACTTC
CASSLANYEQYF
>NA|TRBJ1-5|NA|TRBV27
TGTGCCAGCAGTTCGCGGGGGAACGGCAATCAGCCCCAGCATTTT
CASSSRGNGNQPQHF
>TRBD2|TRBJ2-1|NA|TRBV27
TGTGCCAGCAGTTTTGATCGGGGCGGGGGGGCGATAATGGATGGCAATGAGCAGTTCTTC
CASSFDRGGGAIMDGNEQFF
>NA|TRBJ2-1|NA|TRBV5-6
TGTGCCAGCAGCTTCTCCTACAATGAGCAGTTCTTC
CASSFSYNEQFF
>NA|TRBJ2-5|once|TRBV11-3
TGTGCCAGCCAATCGAGTGCGGGGGCAGGGGAGACCCAGTACTTC
CASQSSAGAGETQYF
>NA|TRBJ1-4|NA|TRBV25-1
TGTGCCAGCAGTGTCGGGGGCCTTAATGAAAAACTGTTTTTT
CASSVGGLNEKLFF
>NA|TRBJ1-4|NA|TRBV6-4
TGTGCCAGCAGTGACGAGAGGTTAAATGAAAAACTGTTTTTT
CASSDERLNEKLFF
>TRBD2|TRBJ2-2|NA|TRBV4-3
TGCGCCAGCAGCCTCCTGACTATAGCGGGAGATACCGGGGAGCTGTTTTTT
CASSLLTIAGDTGELFF
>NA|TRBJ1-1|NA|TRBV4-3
TGCGCCAGCAGCCAAGATCTGCGAGGATCCTATGAAGCTTTCTTT
CASSQDLRGSYEAFF
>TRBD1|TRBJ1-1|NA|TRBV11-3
TGTGCCAGCAGCTTAAACAGGGGAAGCACTGAAGCTTTCTTT
CASSLNRGSTEAFF
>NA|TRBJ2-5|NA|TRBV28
TGTGCCAGCATCTCCGCGGGCCCAGAGAGAATGAAGACCCAGTACTTC
CASISAGPERMKTQYF
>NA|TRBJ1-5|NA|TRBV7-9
TGTGCCAGCAGCTTAGCGCGTTCCGGGAGCAATCAGCCCCAGCATTTT
CASSLARSGSNQPQHF
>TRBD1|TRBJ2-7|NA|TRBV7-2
TGTGCCAGCAGCTTAGGGGGACAGAGCTACGAGCAGTACTTC
CASSLGGQSYEQYF
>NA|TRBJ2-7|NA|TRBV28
TGTGCCAGCAGTCCTCATGGACAGCTCTACGAGCAGTACTTC
CASSPHGQLYEQYF
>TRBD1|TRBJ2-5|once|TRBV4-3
TGCGCCAGCAGCCAAGATAGGACAGGGGTGGAGACCCAGTACTTC
CASSQDRTGVETQYF